This is a list of T cell receptor beta chains from one sample in a study of lymphopenia after photon versus proton radiotherapy. Sequenced by immunoSEQ multiplex PCR; TCRdb stores in-frame clones only, minus some. The sample lists some 30,000 clones; 90% were seen once. This sample comprised peripheral blood, obtained from a patient treated with photon-based radiotherapy. The receptors come from a woman aged 50 to 60 with pancreatic cancer. Both conserved end residues are part of each CDR3. A D gene is named only where the DNA matches it firmly. A clone size is listed for some rows: how often the clone was seen (once, few, many), or a class if it is expanded.

abundance | d_gene | j_gene | v_gene | CDR3aa | CDR3nt
- | TRBD1 | TRBJ1-1 | TRBV30 | CAWTRDRKSAEAFF | TGTGCCTGGACCCGGGACAGGAAATCAGCTGAAGCTTTCTTT
- | TRBD2 | TRBJ2-5 | TRBV27 | CASSQGTSGVQYF | TGTGCCAGCAGTCAGGGGACTAGCGGGGTCCAGTACTTC
- | - | TRBJ2-7 | TRBV2 | CASRQYYEQYF | TGTGCCAGCAGGCAATACTACGAGCAGTACTTC
- | - | TRBJ2-5 | TRBV11-1 | CASSLGLPGETQYF | TGTGCCAGCAGCTTAGGGCTGCCCGGGGAGACCCAGTACTTC
- | TRBD1 | TRBJ1-2 | TRBV5-6 | CASSLGQGVVNYGYTF | TGTGCCAGCAGCTTGGGGCAGGGGGTGGTCAACTATGGCTACACCTTC
- | TRBD1 | TRBJ2-1 | TRBV5-1 | CASSLVQGDNEQFF | TGCGCCAGCAGCTTGGTACAGGGGGACAATGAGCAGTTCTTC
- | - | TRBJ2-7 | TRBV7-6 | CASSHTQGYEQYF | TGTGCCAGCAGCCACACTCAGGGCTACGAGCAGTACTTC
- | TRBD2 | TRBJ2-5 | TRBV4-2 | CASSQGLAGVGSSETQYF | TGTGCCAGCAGCCAGGGACTAGCGGGAGTGGGGTCGTCGGAGACCCAGTACTTC
- | TRBD1 | TRBJ1-1 | TRBV5-4 | CASSTVDPRGRAEAFF | TGTGCCAGCAGCACAGTCGACCCCAGGGGGAGAGCTGAAGCTTTCTTT
- | - | TRBJ2-7 | TRBV27 | CASSLTQGISHEQYF | TGTGCCAGCAGTTTAACACAGGGAATCTCCCACGAGCAGTACTTC
once | - | TRBJ2-5 | TRBV7-2 | CASSKGLQQETQYF | TGTGCCAGCTCCAAGGGGCTCCAGCAAGAGACCCAGTACTTC
- | TRBD1 | TRBJ1-5 | TRBV27 | CASSRGQGEKPQHF | TGTGCCAGCAGTCGCGGACAGGGGGAGAAGCCCCAGCATTTT
- | - | TRBJ2-4 | TRBV7-2 | CASSTQPGSTLNIQYF | TGTGCCAGCAGCACCCAACCGGGATCCACTCTAAACATTCAGTACTTC
- | - | TRBJ1-4 | TRBV27 | CASGHGVEKLFF | TGTGCCAGCGGGCACGGTGTCGAAAAACTGTTTTTT
once | - | TRBJ1-4 | TRBV18 | CASSPLNEKLFF | TGTGCCAGCTCACCGTTGAATGAAAAACTGTTTTTT
- | - | TRBJ1-6 | TRBV5-1 | CASSLAKENSPLHF | TGCGCCAGCAGCTTGGCCAAGGAAAATTCACCCCTCCACTTT